These 15 T cell receptor beta chains came from one sample sequenced in a study of T cell responses to AZD1222 COVID-19 vaccine. Repertoires were generated with immunoSEQ multiplex PCR, while TCRdb's copy carries only in-frame clones and drops some. The table has fewer than 200,000 clones, roughly 92% seen once. The material sequenced was peripheral blood, taken on day 0 of AZD1222 vaccination. The receptors stem from an adult in good health.

The CDR3 spells CASSLAGRGFSGANVLTF. The CDR3 DNA reads TGTGCCAGCAGCTTAGCGGGGAGGGGGTTTTCTGGGGCCAACGTCCTGACTTTC. V and J are TRBV7-2 and TRBJ2-6; perhaps TRBD2 as D (7 bases). The V end was cut by 0 bases, the J end by 1 base, with 13 bases between. CDR1 is SGHTA, CDR2 FQGNSA, per germline. The CDR3 spans 18 residues.

The chain combines TRBV7-3 with TRBJ2-1, with 11 bases matching TRBD2. Germline CDR1 reads SGHTA; CDR2 reads FQGTGA. With V trimmed by 5 bases and J by 2 bases, 2 bases remained unmatched. The CDR3 totals 15 residues. This chain's CDR3 is CASSQLAGAYNEQFF. In nucleotides, the CDR3 is TGTGCCAGCAGCCAACTAGCGGGAGCCTACAATGAGCAGTTCTTC.

This clone was recorded a few times. This chain uses TRBV30 with TRBJ1-4; the D gene is possibly TRBD1 (6 bases). Germline V gene lookup returns CDR1 GTSNPN and CDR2 SVGIG (reference sequence). Deletions cut 4 bases from V and 6 bases from J, with 12 bases between. CDR3 length equals 13 residues. In nucleotides, the CDR3 is TGTGCCTGGAAAAAGGGGGGCTATGAAAAACTGTTTTTT. It codes for CAWKKGGYEKLFF.

The gene calls are TRBV5-1 and TRBJ2-7; D unresolved. V was trimmed by 5 bases and J by 1 base, leaving 10 bases between them. This CDR3 contains 13 residues. The germline CDR1 and CDR2 sequences are SGHRS and YFSETQ. The CDR3 DNA reads TGCGCCAGCAGGAGTGACTTGTCCTACGAGCAGTACTTC. Residues: CASRSDLSYEQYF.

V and J are TRBV3-1 (or the pseudogene TRBV3-2) and TRBJ1-6; D is possibly TRBD1 (6 bases). Germline loops: CDR1 LGHDT, CDR2 YNNKEL (reference sequence). V dropped 3 bases and J dropped 3 bases, with 15 bases sitting between them. This CDR3 contains 17 residues. CDR3 sequence reads: CASSHQFQGNYNSPLHF. The CDR3, as DNA: TGTGCCAGCAGCCACCAATTTCAGGGGAACTATAATTCACCCCTCCACTTT.

This clone was picked up a small number of times. The chain employs TRBV7-9 and TRBJ2-2, with 12 bases matching TRBD2. J gave up 6 bases and V 3 bases, and 2 bases lay outside the gene matches. The CDR3 extends over 15 amino acids. From germline, CDR1 is SEHNR and CDR2 FQNEAQ (reference sequence). DNA of the CDR3: TGTGCCAGCAGCTTGACTAGCGGGAGCCCCGGGGAGCTGTTTTTT. This codes for CASSLTSGSPGELFF.

The gene calls are TRBV2 and TRBJ2-2; D is unresolved. CDR1 and CDR2 from the germline V gene are SNHLY and FYNNEI. This CDR3 has 15 residues. Trimming took 6 bases from V and 1 from J, leaving 12 bases between them. The CDR3 is CASRPVQWNTGELFF. CDR3 sequence (DNA): TGTGCCAGCAGGCCGGTACAATGGAACACCGGGGAGCTGTTTTTT.

The rearrangement links TRBV15 to TRBJ2-1; possibly TRBD1 for D (6 bases). The CDR3 length is 17 residues. V lost 0 bases and J 6 bases, leaving 18 bases between the germline ends. Germline CDR1 reads LNHNV; CDR2 reads YYDKDF (reference sequence). The chain's CDR3 is CATSRDLLAGELNEQFF. CDR3 DNA: TGTGCCACCAGCAGAGATCTTTTGGCAGGGGAACTCAATGAGCAGTTCTTC.

The chain employs TRBV4-1 and TRBJ2-5; the match to TRBD2 covers 12 bases. Germline lookup yields CDR1 MGHRA and CDR2 YSYEKL. Unmatched junction bases numbered 5, after V lost 1 base and J lost 11 bases. The CDR3 spans 14 residues. CDR3 DNA: TGCGCCAGCAGCCAAGGGACTAGCGGGAACAATCAGTACTTC. It specifies CASSQGTSGNNQYF.

This sequence joins TRBV19 and TRBJ1-5; 7 bases are a match to TRBD1. J lost 4 bases, V lost 7 bases, and 10 bases had no gene match. The CDR3 has 15 residues. The germline CDR1 and CDR2 sequences are LNHDA and SQIVND (reference sequence). CDR3 in amino acids: CASIKEQGLNQPQHF. The CDR3 DNA follows: TGTGCCAGTATCAAGGAACAGGGGTTAAATCAGCCCCAGCATTTT. Based on the CDR3 plus reference TRBV19 and TRBJ1-5, the full variable domain is DGGITQSPKYLFRKEGQNVTLSCEQNLNHDAMYWYRQDPGQGLRLIYYSQIVNDFQKGDIAEGYSVSREKKESFPLTVTSAQKNPTAFYLCASIKEQGLNQPQHFGDGTRLSIL.

The chain carries TRBV6-5 and TRBJ2-7; 7 nucleotides agree with TRBD1. V shed 6 bases and J 1 base; nucleotides not matched to a gene: 9. Germline-derived CDR1 and CDR2 are MNHEY and SVGAGI. The CDR3 has 15 amino acids. The CDR3 spells CASSRPRTGSYEQYF. CDR3 nucleotides: TGTGCCAGCAGCCGACCACGGACAGGTTCCTACGAGCAGTACTTC.

The chain has TRBV5-8 and TRBJ2-7; D possibly uses TRBD1 or TRBD2 (5 bases each). Trimming cost V 0 bases and J 3 bases, with 10 bases left between them. This CDR3 has 14 amino acids. Germline assignment: CDR1 SGHTS and CDR2 YDEGEE. The DNA for the CDR3 is TGTGCCAGCAGCTTGGGAGGGGTTCGCTACGAGCAGTACTTC. This codes for CASSLGGVRYEQYF.

The chain uses TRBV7-3 and TRBJ2-1; 10 nucleotides line up with TRBD1. J was trimmed by 8 bases and V by 5 bases; bases with no gene match: 6. The CDR3 contains 14 residues. In germline, CDR1 is SGHTA, CDR2 FQGTGA. Here the CDR3 reads CASSVTGGLDEQFF. Written as DNA, the CDR3 is TGTGCCAGCAGCGTGACAGGGGGCTTGGATGAGCAGTTCTTC. The complete variable domain, with remaining parts taken from reference TRBV7-3 and TRBJ2-1, reads GAGVSQTPSNKVTEKGKYVELRCDPISGHTALYWYRQSLGQGPEFLIYFQGTGAADDSGLPNDRFFAVRPEGSVSTLKIQRTERGDSAVYLCASSVTGGLDEQFFGPGTRLTVL.

The chain carries TRBV9 and TRBJ2-1; 8 nucleotides match TRBD2. The CDR3 runs to 17 residues. V gave up 4 bases and J gave up 4 bases; unmatched junction bases: 13. The germline gives CDR1 SGDLS, CDR2 YYNGEE. CDR3 nucleotide sequence: TGTGCCAGCAGCCCACGGAGCGGGAGAGGATTGTACAATGAGCAGTTCTTC. Encoded protein: CASSPRSGRGLYNEQFF.

The chain combines TRBV3-1 (or the pseudogene TRBV3-2) with TRBJ2-7; D possibly corresponds to TRBD1 (5 bases). The CDR3 is made up of 14 amino acids. Germline V gives CDR1 LGHDT, CDR2 YNNKEL (reference sequence). V was cut by 6 bases and J by 5 bases, with 17 bases left in between. This CDR3 reads CASRPAGWGNEQYF. The CDR3 DNA is TGTGCCAGCAGGCCCGCCGGTTGGGGCAACGAGCAGTACTTC.